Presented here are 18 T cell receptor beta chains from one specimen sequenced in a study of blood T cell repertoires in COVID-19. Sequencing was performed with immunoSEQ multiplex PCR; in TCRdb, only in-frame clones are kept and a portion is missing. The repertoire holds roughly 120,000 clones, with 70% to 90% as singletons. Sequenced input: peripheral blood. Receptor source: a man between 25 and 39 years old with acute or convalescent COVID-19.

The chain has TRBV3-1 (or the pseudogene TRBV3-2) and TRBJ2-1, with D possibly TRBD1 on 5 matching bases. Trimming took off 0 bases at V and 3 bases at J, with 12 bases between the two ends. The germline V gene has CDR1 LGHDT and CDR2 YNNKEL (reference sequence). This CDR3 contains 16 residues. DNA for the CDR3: TGTGCCAGCAGCCAAGACGGACACCCGTTCTACAATGAGCAGTTCTTC. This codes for CASSQDGHPFYNEQFF.

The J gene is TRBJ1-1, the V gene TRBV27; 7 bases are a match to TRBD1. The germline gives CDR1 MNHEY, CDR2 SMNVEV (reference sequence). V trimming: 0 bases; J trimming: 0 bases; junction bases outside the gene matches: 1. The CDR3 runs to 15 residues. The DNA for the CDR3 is TGTGCCAGCAGTTTATCCGGGACAGTGAACACTGAAGCTTTCTTT. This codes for CASSLSGTVNTEAFF.

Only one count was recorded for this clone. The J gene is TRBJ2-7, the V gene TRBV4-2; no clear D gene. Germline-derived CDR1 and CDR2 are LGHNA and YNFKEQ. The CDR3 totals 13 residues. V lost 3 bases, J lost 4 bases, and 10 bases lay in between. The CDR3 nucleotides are TGTGCCAGCAGCCAGAGACATCTTTACGAGCAGTACTTC. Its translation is CASSQRHLYEQYF.

The CDR3 loop is CASSIELTGENTGELFF. The CDR3 nucleotides read TGTGCCAGTAGTATAGAACTGACAGGGGAGAACACCGGGGAGCTGTTTTTT. This chain uses TRBV19 with TRBJ2-2, with TRBD1 matching over 8 bases. CDR1 is LNHDA, CDR2 SQIVND, per germline (reference sequence). The CDR3 loop spans 17 amino acids. V lost 0 bases, J lost 1 base, and 4 bases stayed unmatched.

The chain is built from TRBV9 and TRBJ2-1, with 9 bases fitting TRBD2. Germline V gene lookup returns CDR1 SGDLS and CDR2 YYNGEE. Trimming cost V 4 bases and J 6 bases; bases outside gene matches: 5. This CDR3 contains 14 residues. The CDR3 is CASSPGTSPNEQFF. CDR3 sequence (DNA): TGTGCCAGCAGCCCAGGGACTAGCCCCAATGAGCAGTTCTTC.

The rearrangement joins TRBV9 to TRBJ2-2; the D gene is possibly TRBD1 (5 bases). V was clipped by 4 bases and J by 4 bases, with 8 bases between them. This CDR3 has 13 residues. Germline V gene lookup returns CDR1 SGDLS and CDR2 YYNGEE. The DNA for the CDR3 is TGTGCCAGCAGCCCCAGGGTCACCGGGGAGCTGTTTTTT. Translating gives CASSPRVTGELFF.

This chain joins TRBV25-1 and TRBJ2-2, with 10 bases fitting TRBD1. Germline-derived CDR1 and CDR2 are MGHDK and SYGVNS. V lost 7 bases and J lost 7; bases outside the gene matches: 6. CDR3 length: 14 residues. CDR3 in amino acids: CASIGTGVVGELFF. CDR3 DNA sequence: TGTGCCAGCATCGGGACAGGGGTTGTCGGGGAGCTGTTTTTT.

CDR3 protein: CASSPRTSGSDEQYV. The CDR3 DNA is TGTGCCAGCAGTCCCCGGACTAGCGGGAGTGACGAGCAGTACGTC. This chain joins TRBV6-5 and TRBJ2-7, with 13 bases that match TRBD2. The CDR3 is 15 residues long. Germline trimming cut 5 bases from V and 5 bases from J; bases unmatched to any gene: 6. Germline CDR1 reads MNHEY; CDR2 reads SVGAGI.

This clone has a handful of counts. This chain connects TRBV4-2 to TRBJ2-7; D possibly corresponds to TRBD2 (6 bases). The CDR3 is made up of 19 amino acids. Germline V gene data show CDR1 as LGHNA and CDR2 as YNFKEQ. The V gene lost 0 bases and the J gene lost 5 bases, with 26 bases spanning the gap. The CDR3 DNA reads TGTGCCAGCAGCCAAGATCAAGGACTTTATCTCGGGGGTTCAGACGAGCAGTACTTC. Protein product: CASSQDQGLYLGGSDEQYF.

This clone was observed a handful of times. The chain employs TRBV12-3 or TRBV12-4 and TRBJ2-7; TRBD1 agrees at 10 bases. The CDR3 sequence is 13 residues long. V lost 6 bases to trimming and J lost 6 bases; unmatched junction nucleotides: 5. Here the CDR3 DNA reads TGTGCCAGCAGCGGGGACAGGGGTATCGAGCAGTACTTC. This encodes CASSGDRGIEQYF.

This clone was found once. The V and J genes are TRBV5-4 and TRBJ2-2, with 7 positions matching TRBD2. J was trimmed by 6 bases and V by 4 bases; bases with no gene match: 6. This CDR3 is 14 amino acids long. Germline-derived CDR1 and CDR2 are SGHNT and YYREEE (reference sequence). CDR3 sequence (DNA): TGTGCCAGCAGCGACTCCACTAGCGCCGGGGAGCTGTTTTTT. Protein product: CASSDSTSAGELFF.

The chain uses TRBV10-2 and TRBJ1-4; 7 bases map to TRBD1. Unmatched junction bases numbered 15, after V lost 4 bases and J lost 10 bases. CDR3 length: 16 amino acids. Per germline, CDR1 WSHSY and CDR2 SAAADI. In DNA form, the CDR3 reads TGCGCCAGCAGTGCGAGCTCGGGACAGACGTCGGGAAAACTGTTTTTT. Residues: CASSASSGQTSGKLFF.

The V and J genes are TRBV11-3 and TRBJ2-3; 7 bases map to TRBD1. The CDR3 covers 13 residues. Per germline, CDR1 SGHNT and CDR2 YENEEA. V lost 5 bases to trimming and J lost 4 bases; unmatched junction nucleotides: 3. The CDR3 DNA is TGTGCCAGCAGCATTCAGGGGGCAGATACGCAGTATTTT. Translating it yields CASSIQGADTQYF.

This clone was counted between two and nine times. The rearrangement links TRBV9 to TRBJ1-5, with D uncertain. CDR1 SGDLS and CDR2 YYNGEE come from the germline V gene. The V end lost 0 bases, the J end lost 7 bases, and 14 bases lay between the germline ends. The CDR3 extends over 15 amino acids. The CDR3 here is CASSVGSGSGQPQHF. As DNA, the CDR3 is TGTGCCAGCAGCGTAGGCAGCGGTTCGGGACAGCCCCAGCATTTT.

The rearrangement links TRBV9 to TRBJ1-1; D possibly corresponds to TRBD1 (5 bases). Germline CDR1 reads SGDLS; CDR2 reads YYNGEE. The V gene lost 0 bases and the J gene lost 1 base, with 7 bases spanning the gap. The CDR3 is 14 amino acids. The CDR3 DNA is TGTGCCAGCAGCGTAGAGGGGTGGAACACTGAAGCTTTCTTT. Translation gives CASSVEGWNTEAFF.

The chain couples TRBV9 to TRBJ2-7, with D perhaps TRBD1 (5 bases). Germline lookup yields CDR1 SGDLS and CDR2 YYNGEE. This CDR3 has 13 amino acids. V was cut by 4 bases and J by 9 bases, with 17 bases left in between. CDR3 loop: CASSTDRSTGQYF. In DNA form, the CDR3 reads TGTGCCAGCAGCACCGACAGATCCACGGGGCAGTACTTC. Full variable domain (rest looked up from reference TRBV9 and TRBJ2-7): DSGVTQTPKHLITATGQRVTLRCSPRSGDLSVYWYQQSLDQGLQFLIQYYNGEERAKGNILERFSAQQFPDLHSELNLSSLELGDSALYFCASSTDRSTGQYFGPGTRLTVT.

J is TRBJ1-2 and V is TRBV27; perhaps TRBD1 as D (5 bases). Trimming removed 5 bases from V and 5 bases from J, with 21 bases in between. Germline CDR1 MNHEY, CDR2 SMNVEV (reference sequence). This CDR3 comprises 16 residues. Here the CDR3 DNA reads TGTGCCAGCAGTAACCACGGGACCCCCGGGGGATATGGCTACACCTTC. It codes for CASSNHGTPGGYGYTF.

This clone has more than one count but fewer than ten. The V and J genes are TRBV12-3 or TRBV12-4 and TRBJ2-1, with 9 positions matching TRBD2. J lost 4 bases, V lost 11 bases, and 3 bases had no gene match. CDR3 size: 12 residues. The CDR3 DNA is TGTGCCGCGGGAGGGGTTTACAATGAGCAGTTCTTC. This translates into CAAGGVYNEQFF.